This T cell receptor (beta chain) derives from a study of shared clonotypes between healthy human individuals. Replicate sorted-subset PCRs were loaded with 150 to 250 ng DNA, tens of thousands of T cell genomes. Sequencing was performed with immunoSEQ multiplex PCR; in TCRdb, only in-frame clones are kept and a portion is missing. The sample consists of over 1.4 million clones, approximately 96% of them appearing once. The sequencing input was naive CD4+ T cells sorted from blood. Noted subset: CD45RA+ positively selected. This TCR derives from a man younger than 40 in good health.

CDR3 bases: TGTGCCATCAGCGAGGACAGGGAAAGGAATCAGCCCCAGCATTTT. Translation gives CAISEDRERNQPQHF. The V call is TRBV10-3, the J call TRBJ1-5; 8 positions match TRBD1. The germline gives CDR1 ENHRY, CDR2 SYGVKD. Trimming at V came to 6 bases and at J to 4 bases, leaving 8 bases not matched to a gene. This CDR3 is 15 amino acids long.